This T cell receptor beta chain was sequenced during a study of blood T cell repertoires in COVID-19. Study-level background: COVID-19 samples from acute and convalescent phases originated in the United States, Italy and Spain.

As originally analysed: For nucleated cells, counts were estimated from reference gene primer amplification. The repertoire was sequenced with immunoSEQ multiplex PCR; TCRdb's copy has only in-frame clones and lacks some. V, J and clone size are those of that table, while D and trimming were read from the DNA. The sample includes 100,000 to 150,000 clones, 70% to 90% of them seen just once. Looked up from germline, CDR1 is LNHDA and CDR2 is SQIVND (reference sequence). The CDR3 length is 14 residues. Trimming cost V 1 base and J 7 bases, with 13 bases left between them. This clone was seen more than once but under ten times.

Sequencing used peripheral blood. The V gene is TRBV19, the J gene TRBJ1-2, with D possibly matching TRBD1 (6 bases). This receptor was taken from a woman aged 80 or older with acute or convalescent COVID-19. For the CDR3, the DNA is TGTGCCAGTAGTATAGCCGGAGACAGGTTTGGCTACACCTTC. This codes for CASSIAGDRFGYTF.